Presented here are 8 T cell receptor beta chains from one specimen sequenced in a study of T cells in Graves' hyperthyroidism and ophthalmopathy. The source material, RNA transcripts, was used to amplify TCR beta CDR3 regions. Carried out on the TCR CDR3, a first-round RT-PCR used the HTBI primer set. TCRdb independently ran MiXCR on the multiplex PCR reads; one entry per CDR3 protein. The sample lists some 350,000 distinct CDR3 sequences; about 18% were seen once. Material for sequencing was blood. The source of these receptors is a woman younger than 30 with Graves' hyperthyroidism.

This clonotype was found many times. V gene TRBV6-4 combines with J gene TRBJ1-1; TRBD1 might be the D (5 bases). In germline, CDR1 is MRHNA, CDR2 SNTAGT. CDR3 length: 14 amino acids. V dropped 3 bases and J dropped 5 bases, with 13 bases sitting between them. The CDR3 bases are TGTGCCAGCAGTGAGACAGCCTCGGTGACTGAAGCTTTCTTT. Translating it yields CASSETASVTEAFF.

There are many counts of this clonotype. This chain joins TRBV6-4 and TRBJ1-1; D perhaps matches TRBD1 (6 bases). V was cut by 6 bases and J by 6 bases, with 26 bases left in between. The CDR3 has 17 residues. Germline-derived CDR1 and CDR2 are MRHNA and SNTAGT. CDR3 region: CASSTDVSEDGGPEAFF. Written as DNA, the CDR3 is TGTGCCAGCAGCACCGACGTTTCAGAGGACGGGGGCCCTGAAGCTTTCTTT.

Ten or more counts support this clonotype. V is TRBV20-1 and J is TRBJ2-7, with D unclear. The CDR3 covers 16 residues. Per germline, CDR1 DFQATT and CDR2 SNEGSKA (reference sequence). Between the trimmed V and J ends, which lost 0 bases and 0 bases, there was a span of 15 bases. The CDR3 nucleotides read TGCAGTGCTAGAGATCCGGCAGGCAGGAGCTCCTACGAGCAGTACTTC. This encodes CSARDPAGRSSYEQYF.

As for this clonotype: Since a much larger clone is just one base distant, this may be a read error. The V and J genes are TRBV29-1 and TRBJ2-7, with 9 bases lining up with TRBD1. The J segment lost 0 bases and the V segment lost 7 bases, leaving 7 bases of the junction unmatched. This CDR3 is 14 amino acids long. Per the germline V gene, CDR1 is SQVTM and CDR2 is ANQGSEA. The CDR3 nucleotides are TGCAGCGGGACAGGGGAAGACGACTCCTACGAGCAGTACTTC. Amino acid sequence: CSGTGEDDSYEQYF.

In its sample, this clonotype was seen many times. The V call is TRBV9, the J call TRBJ2-5, with 7 nucleotides matching TRBD2. The CDR3 totals 14 residues. Germline-derived CDR1 and CDR2 are SGDLS and YYNGEE. Unmatched junction bases numbered 7, after V lost 3 bases and J lost 5 bases. The CDR3 loop reads CASSATGTIETQYF. For the CDR3, the DNA is TGTGCCAGCAGCGCCACCGGGACTATCGAGACCCAGTACTTC.

The chain links TRBV6-2 or TRBV6-3 to TRBJ2-7; D assignment may be TRBD1 or TRBD2 (5 bases each). Germline-derived CDR1 and CDR2 are MNHEY and SVGEGT. The CDR3 extends over 13 amino acids. Trimming stripped 2 bases from V and 6 bases from J, with 11 bases between. CDR3 coding DNA: TGTGCCAGCAGTTACCTGGACGGGACCGAGCAGTACTTC. This codes for CASSYLDGTEQYF.

This clonotype was found many times. V and J are TRBV11-2 and TRBJ2-7, with D perhaps matching TRBD2 (7 bases). Trimming stripped 4 bases from V and 3 bases from J, with 16 bases between. The CDR3 has 15 amino acids. The germline gives CDR1 SGHAT, CDR2 FQNNGV. The DNA for the CDR3 is TGTGCCAGCAGCTCTCATGGGGGGGCTAGCTACGAGCAGTACTTC. Translated, it gives CASSSHGGASYEQYF.

This clonotype was seen repeatedly, ten times or more. V and J are TRBV3-1 and TRBJ1-2; TRBD1 might be the D (6 bases). Germline V gene sequence: CDR1 LGHDT, CDR2 YNNKEL (reference sequence). V lost 4 bases to trimming and J lost 6 bases, with 18 bases between them. This CDR3 has 15 amino acids. Here the CDR3 DNA reads TGTGCCAGCAGCCTCGGGACATTAACGGGGCATGGCTACACCTTC. It translates to CASSLGTLTGHGYTF.